This T cell receptor beta chain is drawn from a study of beta chain features in type 1 diabetes. Study at large: All samples yielded some 110 million examined sorted cells. The study's findings and limits: The analysis here could not establish whether HLA type shapes TCRB rearrangement.

The germline V gene encodes CDR1 GTSNPN and CDR2 SVGIG (reference sequence). Trimming removed 2 bases at V and 10 bases at J, with 12 bases between. CDR3 size: 12 residues. Since all of the isolated RNA was reverse transcribed, expressed TCRB transcripts were what got sequenced. Some clones are missing from TCRdb's copy, which holds only in-frame ones; the method was immunoSEQ multiplex PCR. The data hold 200,000 to 250,000 clones, with over 65% observed a single time. This clone was observed a few times. Its antigen is not known. Each of the CD4+ naive, central memory, regulatory and stem cell-like memory populations was sorted via CD45RO/CCR7/CD25/CD127/CD95/CD27.

This chain links TRBV30 with TRBJ2-1; D is ambiguous. Sequencing was performed on naive CD4+ T cells from blood. This clonotype was sampled from a man aged 25 to 45 in good health. The CDR3 spells CAWSPLGSEQFF. In DNA, the CDR3 is TGTGCCTGGAGTCCCTTGGGCTCAGAGCAGTTCTTC.